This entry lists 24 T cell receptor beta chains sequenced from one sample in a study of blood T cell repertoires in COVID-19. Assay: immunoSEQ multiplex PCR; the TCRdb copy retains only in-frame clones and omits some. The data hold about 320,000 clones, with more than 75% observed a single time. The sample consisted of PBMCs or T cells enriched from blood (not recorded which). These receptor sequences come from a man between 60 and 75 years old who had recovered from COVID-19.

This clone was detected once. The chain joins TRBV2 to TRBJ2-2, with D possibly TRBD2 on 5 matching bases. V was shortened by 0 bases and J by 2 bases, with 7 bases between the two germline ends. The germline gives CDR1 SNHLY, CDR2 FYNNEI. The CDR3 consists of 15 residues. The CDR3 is CASSEARTNTGELFF. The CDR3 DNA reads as TGTGCCAGCAGTGAAGCGCGGACTAACACCGGGGAGCTGTTTTTT. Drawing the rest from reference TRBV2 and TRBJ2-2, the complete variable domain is EPEVTQTPSHQVTQMGQEVILRCVPISNHLYFYWYRQILGQKVEFLVSFYNNEISEKSEIFDDQFSVERPDGSNFTLKIRSTKLEDSAMYFCASSEARTNTGELFFGEGSRLTVL.

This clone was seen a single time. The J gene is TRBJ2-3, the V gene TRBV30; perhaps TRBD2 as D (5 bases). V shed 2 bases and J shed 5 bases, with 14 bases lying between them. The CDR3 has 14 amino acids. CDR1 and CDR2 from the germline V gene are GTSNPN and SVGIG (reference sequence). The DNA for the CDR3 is TGTGCCTGGAGTCCCGGGGTAGGAGTAGATACGCAGTATTTT. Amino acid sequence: CAWSPGVGVDTQYF.

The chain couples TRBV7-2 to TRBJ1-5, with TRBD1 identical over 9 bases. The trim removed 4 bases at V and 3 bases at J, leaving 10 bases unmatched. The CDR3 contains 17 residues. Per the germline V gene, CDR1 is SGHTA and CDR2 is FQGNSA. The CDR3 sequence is CASSSPTGTGPNQPQHF. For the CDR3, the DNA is TGTGCCAGCAGCTCCCCTACCGGGACAGGGCCCAATCAGCCCCAGCATTTT.

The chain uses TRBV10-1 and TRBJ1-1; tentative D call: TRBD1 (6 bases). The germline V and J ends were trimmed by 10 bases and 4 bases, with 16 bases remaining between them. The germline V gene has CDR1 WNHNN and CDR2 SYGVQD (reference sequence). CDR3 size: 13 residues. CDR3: CATAYRAGTEAFF. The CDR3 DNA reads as TGCGCCACGGCCTACAGGGCGGGCACTGAAGCTTTCTTT.

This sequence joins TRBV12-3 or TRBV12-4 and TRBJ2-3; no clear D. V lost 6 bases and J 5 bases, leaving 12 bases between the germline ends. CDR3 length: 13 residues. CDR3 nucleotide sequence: TGTGCCAGCAGGGTCGCGGCGGAAGATACGCAGTATTTT. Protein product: CASRVAAEDTQYF.

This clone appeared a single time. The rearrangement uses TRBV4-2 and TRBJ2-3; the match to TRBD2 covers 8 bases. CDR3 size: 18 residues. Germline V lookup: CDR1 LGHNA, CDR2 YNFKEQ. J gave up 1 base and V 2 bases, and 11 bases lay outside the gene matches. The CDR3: CASSQSGGATSGTDTQYF. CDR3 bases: TGTGCCAGCAGCCAATCAGGTGGCGCGACTAGCGGCACAGATACGCAGTATTTT.

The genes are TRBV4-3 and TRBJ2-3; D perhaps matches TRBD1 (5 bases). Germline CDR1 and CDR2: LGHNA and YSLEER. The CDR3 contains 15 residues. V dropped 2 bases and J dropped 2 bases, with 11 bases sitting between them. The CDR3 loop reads CASSQTSDNTDTQYF. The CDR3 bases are TGCGCCAGCAGCCAAACCTCGGACAACACAGATACGCAGTATTTT.

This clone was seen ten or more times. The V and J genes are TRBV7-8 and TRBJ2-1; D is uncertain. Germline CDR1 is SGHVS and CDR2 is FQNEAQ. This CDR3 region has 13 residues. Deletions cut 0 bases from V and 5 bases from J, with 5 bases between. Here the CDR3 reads CASSLALNNEQFF. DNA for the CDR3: TGTGCCAGCAGCTTAGCGCTAAACAATGAGCAGTTCTTC.

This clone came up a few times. The chain's CDR3 is CASSTSSGAFF. The CDR3 bases are TGTGCCAGCAGCACCTCTTCGGGAGCTTTCTTT. The chain combines TRBV21-1 with TRBJ1-1. TRBV21-1 is described as a pseudogene. The CDR3 is made up of 11 amino acids.

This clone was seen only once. In nucleotides, the CDR3 is TGTGCCAGCAGCTCGGGACAGGGGGCGAGAGCTTTCTTT. Translation gives CASSSGQGARAFF. The V gene is TRBV11-3, the J gene TRBJ1-1, with 12 nucleotides matching TRBD1. With 4 bases clipped from V and 10 bases from J, the junction kept 4 bases outside the gene matches. This CDR3 has 13 amino acids. Germline V lookup: CDR1 SGHNT, CDR2 YENEEA.

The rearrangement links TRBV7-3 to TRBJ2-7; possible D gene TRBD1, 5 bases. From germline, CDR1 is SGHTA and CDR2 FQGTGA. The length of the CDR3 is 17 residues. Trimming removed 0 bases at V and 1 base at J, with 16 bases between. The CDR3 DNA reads TGTGCCAGCAGCTTAACAAGGACACCTCAATATTCCTACGAGCAGTACTTC. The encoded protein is CASSLTRTPQYSYEQYF.

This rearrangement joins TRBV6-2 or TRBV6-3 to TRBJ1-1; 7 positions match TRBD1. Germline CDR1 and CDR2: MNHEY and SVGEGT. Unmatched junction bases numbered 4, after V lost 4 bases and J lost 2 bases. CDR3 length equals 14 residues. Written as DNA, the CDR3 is TGTGCCAGCAGTTCCGGGACAGATAACACTGAAGCTTTCTTT. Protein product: CASSSGTDNTEAFF.

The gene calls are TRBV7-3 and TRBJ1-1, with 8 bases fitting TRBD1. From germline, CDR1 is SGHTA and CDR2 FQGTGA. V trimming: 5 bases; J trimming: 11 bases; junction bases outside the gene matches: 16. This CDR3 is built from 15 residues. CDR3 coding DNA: TGTGCCAGCAGCCCCAGCGGACAGGGTGTGAGTCGGGCTTTCTTT. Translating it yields CASSPSGQGVSRAFF.

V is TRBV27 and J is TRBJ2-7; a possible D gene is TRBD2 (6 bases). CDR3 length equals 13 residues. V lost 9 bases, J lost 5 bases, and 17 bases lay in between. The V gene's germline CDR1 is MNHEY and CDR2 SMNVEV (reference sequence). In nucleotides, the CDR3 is TGTGCCAGTAGGGAGGATGGCCGGGACGAGCAGTACTTC. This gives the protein CASREDGRDEQYF.

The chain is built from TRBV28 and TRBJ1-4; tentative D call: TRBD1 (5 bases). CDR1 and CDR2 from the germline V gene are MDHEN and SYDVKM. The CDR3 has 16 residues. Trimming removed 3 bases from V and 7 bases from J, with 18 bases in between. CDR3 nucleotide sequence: TGTGCCAGCAGTTTCCAGGCCGCAGGGTTGCGTGAAAAACTGTTTTTT. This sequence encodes CASSFQAAGLREKLFF.

CDR3 nucleotide sequence: TGTGCCAGCAGCCTCGCGGTTGGGGCCCCAGAGACCCAGTACTTC. Encoded protein: CASSLAVGAPETQYF. The rearrangement links TRBV27 to TRBJ2-5; possibly TRBD1 for D (5 bases). Trimming left V 6 bases short and J 4 bases short, with 18 bases between. Germline assignment: CDR1 MNHEY and CDR2 SMNVEV (reference sequence). The CDR3 spans 15 residues.

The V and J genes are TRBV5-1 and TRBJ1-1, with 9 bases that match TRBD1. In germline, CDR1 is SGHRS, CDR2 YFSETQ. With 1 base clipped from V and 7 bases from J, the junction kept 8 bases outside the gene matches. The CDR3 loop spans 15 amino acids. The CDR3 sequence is CASSLTGQGIDEAFF. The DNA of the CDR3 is TGCGCCAGCAGCTTGACGGGACAGGGTATCGATGAAGCTTTCTTT.

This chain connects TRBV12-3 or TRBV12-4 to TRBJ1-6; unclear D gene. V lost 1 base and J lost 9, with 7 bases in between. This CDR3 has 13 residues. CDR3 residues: CASSLVTGSPLHF. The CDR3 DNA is TGTGCCAGCAGTTTAGTTACGGGTTCACCCCTCCACTTT.

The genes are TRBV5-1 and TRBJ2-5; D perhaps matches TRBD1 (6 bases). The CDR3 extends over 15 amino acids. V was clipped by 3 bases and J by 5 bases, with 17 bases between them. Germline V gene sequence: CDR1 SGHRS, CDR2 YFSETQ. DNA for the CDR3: TGCGCCAGCAGCTCGCTGAGGGGACAATTGGAGACCCAGTACTTC. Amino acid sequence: CASSSLRGQLETQYF.

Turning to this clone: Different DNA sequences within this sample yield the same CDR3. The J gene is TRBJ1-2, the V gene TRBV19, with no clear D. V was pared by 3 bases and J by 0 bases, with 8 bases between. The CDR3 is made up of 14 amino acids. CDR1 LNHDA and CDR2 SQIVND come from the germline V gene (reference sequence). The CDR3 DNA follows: TGTGCCAGTAGTATTGGCACCTCTAACTATGGCTACACCTTC. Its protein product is CASSIGTSNYGYTF.

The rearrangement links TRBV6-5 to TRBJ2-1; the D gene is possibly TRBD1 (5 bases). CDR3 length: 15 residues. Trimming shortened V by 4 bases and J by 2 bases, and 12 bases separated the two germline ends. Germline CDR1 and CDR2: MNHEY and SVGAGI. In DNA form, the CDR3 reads TGTGCCAGCAGTTCGCAGGGTCACCCCTACAATGAGCAGTTCTTC. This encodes CASSSQGHPYNEQFF.

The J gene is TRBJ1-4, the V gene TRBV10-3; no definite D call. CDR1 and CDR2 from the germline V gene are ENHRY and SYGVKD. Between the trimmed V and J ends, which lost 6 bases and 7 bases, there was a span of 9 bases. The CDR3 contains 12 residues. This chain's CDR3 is CAIRGGSEKLFF. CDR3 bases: TGTGCCATCAGGGGCGGGAGTGAAAAACTGTTTTTT.

The CDR3 DNA reads as TGTGCCAGCAGCTTAGAAGGGGGCGGAATAACTAATGAAAAACTGTTTTTT. Its translation: CASSLEGGGITNEKLFF. The chain is built from TRBV7-8 and TRBJ1-4, with TRBD1 matching 7 bases. The V gene's germline CDR1 is SGHVS and CDR2 FQNEAQ. Unmatched junction bases numbered 6, after V lost 1 base and J lost 1 base. The CDR3 has 17 amino acids.

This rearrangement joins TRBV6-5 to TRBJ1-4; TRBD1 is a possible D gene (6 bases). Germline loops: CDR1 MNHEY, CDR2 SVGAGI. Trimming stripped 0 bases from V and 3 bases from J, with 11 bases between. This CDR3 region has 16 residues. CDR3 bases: TGTGCCAGCAGTTACTCCCTGACAGGAGCTAATGAAAAACTGTTTTTT. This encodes CASSYSLTGANEKLFF.